The sequence of this TCR beta chain was determined in a study of blood T cell repertoires in COVID-19. Overall study context: Acute and convalescent COVID-19 samples came from the United States, Italy and Spain.

Germline-derived CDR1 and CDR2 are SGHRS and YFSETQ. Trimming stripped 3 bases from V and 3 bases from J, with 13 bases between. The CDR3 is 15 amino acids. Clones were sequenced by immunoSEQ multiplex PCR, and TCRdb holds only the in-frame ones, with some missing. This repertoire shows some 80,000 clones, roughly 86% found once; its top ten account for approximately 5%. The origin of this receptor is a man in his fifties with active or convalescent COVID-19. The source material was peripheral blood. The chain has TRBV5-1 and TRBJ1-5, with a tentative D call TRBD1 (5 bases). CDR3 DNA sequence: TGCGCCAGCAGCTACGGGGGGACTGACAATCAGCCCCAGCATTTT. Its translation: CASSYGGTDNQPQHF. The whole variable domain, remainder taken from reference TRBV5-1 and TRBJ1-5, is KAGVTQTPRYLIKTRGQQVTLSCSPISGHRSVSWYQQTPGQGLQFLFEYFSETQRNKGNFPGRFSGRQFSNSRSEMNVSTLELGDSALYLCASSYGGTDNQPQHFGDGTRLSIL.